The clone carrying this T cell receptor beta chain was observed once. Its matching antigen is unknown. The data stem from a study of cytomegalovirus exposure and HLA in healthy donors. Regarding the study as a whole: The authors listed 150 to 200 TCR beta chains as cytomegalovirus-associated. What a later analysis reportedly showed was that an Asian-associated ancestry cluster had fewer N-insertions than the approximately 700-donor mean.

V shed 3 bases and J 8 bases; nucleotides not matched to a gene: 9. CDR3 length: 15 amino acids. Germline CDR1 is LNHDA and CDR2 is SQIVND (reference sequence). The PCR was carried out with 60 Vbeta primers and 13 Jbeta primers. Clones were read by immunoSEQ multiplex PCR, and TCRdb kept only the in-frame ones, dropping some. The repertoire includes approximately 110,000 clones, about 81% of them detected once, and 1.1% sits in the top ten. The receptor comes from a woman in her 30s in good health and CMV-seronegative. The chain couples TRBV19 to TRBJ2-1; 8 bases align to TRBD2. Source material: PBMCs. The CDR3 bases are TGTGCCAGTAGTATGGTGGCGGGGGGAATCTATGAGCAGTTCTTC. Translating gives CASSMVAGGIYEQFF.